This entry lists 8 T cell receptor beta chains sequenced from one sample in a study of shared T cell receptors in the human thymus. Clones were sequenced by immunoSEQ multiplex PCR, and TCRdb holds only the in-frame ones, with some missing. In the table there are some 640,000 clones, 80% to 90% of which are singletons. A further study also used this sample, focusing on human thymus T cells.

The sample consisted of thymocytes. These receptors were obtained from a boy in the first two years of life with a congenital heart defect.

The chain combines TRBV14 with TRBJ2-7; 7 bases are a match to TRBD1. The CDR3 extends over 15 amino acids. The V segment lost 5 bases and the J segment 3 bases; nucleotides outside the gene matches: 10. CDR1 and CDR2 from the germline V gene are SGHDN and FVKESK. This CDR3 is CASSSQDRLIYEQYF. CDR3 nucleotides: TGTGCCAGCAGCTCCCAGGACAGGCTGATCTACGAGCAGTACTTC.

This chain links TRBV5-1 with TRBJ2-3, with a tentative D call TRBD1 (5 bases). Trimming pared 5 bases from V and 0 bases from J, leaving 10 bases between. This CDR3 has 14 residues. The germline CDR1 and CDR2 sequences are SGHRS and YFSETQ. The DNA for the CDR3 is TGCGCCAGCAGACAGGACCCCAGCACAGATACGCAGTATTTT. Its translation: CASRQDPSTDTQYF.

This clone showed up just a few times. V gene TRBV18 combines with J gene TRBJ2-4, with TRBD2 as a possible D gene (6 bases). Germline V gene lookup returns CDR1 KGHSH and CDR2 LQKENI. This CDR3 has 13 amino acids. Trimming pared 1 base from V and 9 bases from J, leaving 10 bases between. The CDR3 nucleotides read TGTGCCAGCTCACCACGGAGGGGCGGCATTCAGTACTTC. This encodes CASSPRRGGIQYF.

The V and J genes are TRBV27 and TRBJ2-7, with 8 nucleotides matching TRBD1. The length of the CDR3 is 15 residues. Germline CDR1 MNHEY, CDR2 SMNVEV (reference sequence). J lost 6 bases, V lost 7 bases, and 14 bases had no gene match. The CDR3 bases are TGTGCCAGCATTTTCCAGTTCAGGGGGCGCGTCGAGCAGTACTTC. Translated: CASIFQFRGRVEQYF.

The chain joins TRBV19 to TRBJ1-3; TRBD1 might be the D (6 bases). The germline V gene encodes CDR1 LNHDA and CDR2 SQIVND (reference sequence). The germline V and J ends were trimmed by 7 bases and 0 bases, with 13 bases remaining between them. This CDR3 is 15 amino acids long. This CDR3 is CASIRQASSGNTIYF. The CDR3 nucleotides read TGTGCCAGTATCCGACAGGCAAGCTCTGGAAACACCATATATTTT.

The CDR3 DNA reads TGTGCCAGCACCACACCACTAGCGGGAAGCCACGAGCAGTACTTC. Its protein product is CASTTPLAGSHEQYF. The rearrangement uses TRBV6-1 and TRBJ2-7; 10 bases are a match to TRBD2. This CDR3 comprises 15 residues. Unmatched junction bases numbered 11, after V lost 7 bases and J lost 5 bases. Germline V gene data show CDR1 as MNHNS and CDR2 as SASEGT.

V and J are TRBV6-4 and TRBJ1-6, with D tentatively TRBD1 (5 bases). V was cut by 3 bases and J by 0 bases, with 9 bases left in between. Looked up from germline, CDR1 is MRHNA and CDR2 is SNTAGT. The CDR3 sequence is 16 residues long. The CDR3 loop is CASSDLGVSYNSPLHF. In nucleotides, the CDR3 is TGTGCCAGCAGTGATTTAGGGGTCTCCTATAATTCACCCCTCCACTTT.

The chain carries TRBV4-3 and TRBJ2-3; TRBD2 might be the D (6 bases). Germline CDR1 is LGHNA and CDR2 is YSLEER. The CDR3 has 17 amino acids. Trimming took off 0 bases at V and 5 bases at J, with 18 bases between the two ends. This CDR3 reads CASSQDDREGRIDTQYF. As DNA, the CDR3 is TGCGCCAGCAGCCAAGATGATCGGGAAGGGAGGATAGATACGCAGTATTTT.